This record covers a single T cell receptor beta chain. Its specificity is not known. These data are taken from a study of CD8 T cells in Susac syndrome. Findings and caveats of the study: Clonal expansion was absent from the CD4+ T cell repertoires in Susac syndrome.

This CDR3 comprises 15 residues. Trimming took off 5 bases at V and 3 bases at J, with 16 bases between the two ends. The germline V gene encodes CDR1 SEHNR and CDR2 FQNEAQ (reference sequence). Recently defined diagnostic criteria classed the Susac syndrome patients as definite or probable. Random hexamers were used to reverse transcribe an amount of roughly 0.5 to 1 ug RNA. Each CDR3 protein gets one entry after TCRdb re-called the immunoSEQ multiplex PCR reads with MiXCR. This repertoire shows some 150,000 distinct CDR3 sequences, around 95% found once; its top ten account for more than 0.11%. J is TRBJ2-5 and V is TRBV7-9; D is possibly TRBD2 (6 bases). The sample comprised CD4+ T cells from PBMCs. This receptor was identified in a human donor with Susac syndrome. Written as DNA, the CDR3 is TGTGCCAGCAGCCCTTGGGCCGGAGGGGAAGAGACCCAGTACTTC. This codes for CASSPWAGGEETQYF.